Listed below are T cell receptor beta chains from one sample, sequenced in a study of blood T cell repertoires in COVID-19. Clones were read by immunoSEQ multiplex PCR, and TCRdb kept only the in-frame ones, dropping some. The sample comprises about 97,000 clones, 85% of which are singletons, and about 1.8% rests with the top ten. Sequences were obtained from peripheral blood. These TCRs come from a woman between 65 and 79 years old with active or convalescent COVID-19. The CDR3 runs from the conserved cysteine through the conserved F or W. D genes are given only for firm matches. Expanded clones are given a class, and other clones once, few, many or no size at all.

clone_size	v_call	j_call	d_call	cdr3_aa	cdr3_nt
many	TRBV27	TRBJ2-1	-	CASSLQGGSYNEQFF	TGTGCCAGCAGTTTACAGGGAGGCTCCTACAATGAGCAGTTCTTC
once	TRBV30	TRBJ2-3	TRBD1	CAWDDRGSTDTQYF	TGTGCCTGGGACGACAGGGGGAGCACAGATACGCAGTATTTT
-	TRBV5-8	TRBJ2-1	TRBD2	CASSLAGRAIYNEQFF	TGTGCCAGCAGCTTGGCCGGGAGGGCGATCTACAATGAGCAGTTCTTC
-	TRBV28	TRBJ2-2	-	CASSGFVRQSGELFF	TGTGCCAGCAGTGGGTTCGTGCGGCAATCCGGGGAGCTGTTTTTT
-	TRBV5-1	TRBJ2-7	TRBD2	CASSLTAGTYEQYF	TGCGCCAGCAGCTTGACAGCGGGGACGTACGAGCAGTACTTC
-	TRBV14	TRBJ1-5	-	CASSQAVRQSNQPQHF	TGTGCCAGCAGCCAAGCGGTAAGACAGAGCAATCAGCCCCAGCATTTT
-	TRBV10-3	TRBJ1-1	-	CAIRARGGEMNTEAFF	TGTGCCATCAGGGCCAGGGGCGGCGAAATGAACACTGAAGCTTTCTTT
-	TRBV28	TRBJ1-5	-	CASSFRVQPQHF	TGTGCCAGCAGTTTTCGGGTTCAGCCCCAGCATTTT
-	TRBV11-2	TRBJ2-4	-	CASSPGVRGTQNIQYF	TGTGCCAGCAGCCCTGGCGTAAGGGGAACGCAAAACATTCAGTACTTC
-	TRBV7-2	TRBJ1-2	TRBD1	CASSPGTGGAHGYTF	TGTGCCAGCAGCCCCGGGACAGGGGGCGCCCATGGCTACACCTTC
-	TRBV3-1/TRBV3-2	TRBJ1-2	TRBD1	CASSQGQGAGYGYTF	TGTGCCAGCAGCCAAGGTCAGGGGGCGGGCTATGGCTACACCTTC
-	TRBV24-1	TRBJ2-5	-	CATSETVETQYF	TGTGCCACCAGTGAGACAGTAGAGACCCAGTACTTC
-	TRBV5-4	TRBJ2-3	TRBD2	CASSLALAGLLDTQYF	TGTGCCAGCAGCTTGGCCCTAGCGGGGTTGCTAGATACGCAGTATTTT
few	TRBV6-2/TRBV6-3	TRBJ1-5	-	CASSLLSGNQPQHF	TGTGCCAGCAGTCTACTGTCTGGCAATCAGCCCCAGCATTTT
-	TRBV2	TRBJ2-2	TRBD1	CASSADRGATGELFF	TGTGCCAGCAGCGCGGACAGGGGGGCCACCGGGGAGCTGTTTTTT
once	TRBV27	TRBJ2-3	-	CASSQTSTDTQYF	TGTGCCAGCAGTCAAACTAGCACAGATACGCAGTATTTT
-	TRBV18	TRBJ2-1	TRBD2	CASSGTIAGGPFNEQFF	TGTGCCAGCTCAGGGACCATAGCGGGAGGGCCATTCAATGAGCAGTTCTTC
-	TRBV6-1	TRBJ2-3	-	CASSEGKLTDTQYF	TGTGCCAGCAGTGAAGGTAAACTCACAGATACGCAGTATTTT
-	TRBV18	TRBJ2-1	-	CASSPGGSRGQFF	TGTGCCAGCTCACCAGGAGGCAGCCGCGGGCAGTTCTTC
-	TRBV7-9	TRBJ2-5	-	CASSVDLQGGQETQYF	TGTGCCAGCAGCGTGGACCTTCAAGGGGGCCAAGAGACCCAGTACTTC
-	TRBV7-9	TRBJ2-3	-	CASSSREVDTQYF	TGTGCCAGCAGCTCAAGGGAGGTAGATACGCAGTATTTT
-	TRBV2	TRBJ2-2	-	CASRSRETGELFF	TGTGCCAGCAGGTCCAGGGAAACCGGGGAGCTGTTTTTT
-	TRBV28	TRBJ1-6	TRBD1	CASSHSDRGIYNSPLHF	TGTGCCAGCAGTCATAGCGACAGGGGAATTTATAATTCACCCCTCCACTTT
-	TRBV5-6	TRBJ2-7	-	CASSSKPPADEQYF	TGTGCCAGCAGCTCCAAACCTCCCGCGGACGAGCAGTACTTC
once	TRBV2	TRBJ1-5	-	CASRSTGGGSNQPQHF	TGTGCCAGCAGGTCGACGGGGGGCGGTAGCAATCAGCCCCAGCATTTT
-	TRBV7-7	TRBJ2-1	TRBD2	CASSSSSGSNNEQFF	TGTGCTAGCAGCTCTTCTAGCGGCAGCAACAATGAGCAGTTCTTC
-	TRBV20-1	TRBJ1-1	-	CSARRAVEAFF	TGCAGTGCCAGGAGGGCAGTTGAAGCTTTCTTT
once	TRBV14	TRBJ2-5	-	CASSQGGETQYF	TGTGCCAGCAGCCAAGGAGGGGAGACCCAGTACTTC
-	TRBV7-2	TRBJ2-3	-	CASSLEGAGRLDTQYF	TGTGCCAGCAGCCTCGAGGGGGCGGGGCGATTAGATACGCAGTATTTT
-	TRBV6-5	TRBJ1-4	-	CATTRSPALNEKLFF	TGTGCCACCACTAGGTCCCCGGCCCTCAATGAAAAACTGTTTTTT
-	TRBV28	TRBJ1-4	TRBD1	CASGTGKEKLFF	TGTGCCAGCGGGACAGGGAAAGAAAAACTGTTTTTT
-	TRBV10-3	TRBJ1-1	-	CAISERGSTEAFF	TGTGCCATCAGTGAGCGGGGTAGCACTGAAGCTTTCTTT
-	TRBV28	TRBJ1-2	TRBD1	CASIRQGYGYTF	TGTGCCAGCATTCGACAGGGATATGGCTACACCTTC
-	TRBV21-1	TRBJ2-3	-	CASSLPTSGGWSDTQYF	TGTGCCAGCAGCTTACCGACTAGCGGGGGGTGGTCAGATACGCAGTATTTT
-	TRBV5-1	TRBJ1-4	TRBD1	CASSLEGADNEKLFF	TGCGCCAGCAGCTTGGAGGGGGCGGATAATGAAAAACTGTTTTTT
-	TRBV29-1	TRBJ2-7	TRBD1	CSVQGQATYEQYF	TGCAGCGTACAAGGACAGGCCACCTACGAGCAGTACTTC
-	TRBV5-4	TRBJ1-4	-	CAIKDSNNEKLFF	TGTGCCATAAAGGACAGTAATAATGAAAAACTGTTTTTT
-	TRBV7-2	TRBJ2-1	-	CASSLTYEPYNEQFF	TGTGCCAGCAGCTTGACTTACGAGCCTTACAATGAGCAGTTCTTC
once	TRBV3-1/TRBV3-2	TRBJ2-3	TRBD2	CASSLRKAGGSDTQYF	TGTGCCAGCAGCCTCCGGAAGGCGGGGGGGTCTGATACGCAGTATTTT
once	TRBV24-1	TRBJ2-5	TRBD1	CATSDPLGTGETQYF	TGTGCCACCAGTGACCCGTTGGGGACAGGCGAGACCCAGTACTTC
few	TRBV4-3	TRBJ1-6	TRBD1	CASSQGDRRNSPLHF	TGCGCCAGCAGCCAAGGGGACAGGCGAAATTCACCCCTCCACTTT
-	TRBV21-1	TRBJ2-7	-	CASNRNGTSGRVLVQYF	TGTGCCAGCAACAGAAACGGGACTAGCGGGAGGGTTCTGGTGCAGTACTTC
-	TRBV19	TRBJ2-5	TRBD1	CASSTRDRSQGTQYF	TGTGCCAGTAGTACGCGGGACAGGTCCCAGGGGACCCAGTACTTC
-	TRBV9	TRBJ1-4	-	CASSVGGAEKLFF	TGTGCCAGCAGCGTAGGTGGGGCTGAAAAACTGTTTTTT
-	TRBV7-8	TRBJ1-4	TRBD1	CASSNIAGGRVGELFF	TGTGCCAGCAGTAATATAGCAGGGGGCCGGGTTGGGGAACTGTTTTTT
-	TRBV19	TRBJ2-7	TRBD2	CASSIRLAGGLIEQYF	TGTGCCAGTAGTATCCGACTAGCGGGGGGGCTGATCGAGCAGTACTTC
-	TRBV27	TRBJ1-4	-	CASSLKWEVGFEKLFF	TGTGCCAGCAGTTTGAAATGGGAGGTTGGGTTTGAAAAACTGTTTTTT
-	TRBV18	TRBJ2-7	-	CASSPPTGPGNEQYF	TGTGCCAGCTCACCACCGACAGGACCCGGCAACGAGCAGTACTTC
few	TRBV5-6	TRBJ2-3	TRBD1	CASSSGVLRDRDTQYF	TGTGCCAGCAGCTCAGGGGTACTCCGGGACAGAGATACGCAGTATTTT
-	TRBV6-6	TRBJ2-3	-	CASSPKVSGRTDTQYF	TGTGCCAGCAGTCCTAAGGTCTCCGGGAGAACAGATACGCAGTATTTT
-	TRBV6-2/TRBV6-3	TRBJ1-5	-	CASSSGWHQPQHF	TGTGCCAGCAGTTCAGGGTGGCATCAGCCCCAGCATTTT
-	TRBV9	TRBJ1-3	-	CASSASITGNTIYF	TGTGCCAGCAGCGCCTCTATCACTGGAAACACCATATATTTT
few	TRBV7-3	TRBJ2-5	-	CASSQGGGFGETQYF	TGTGCCAGCAGTCAAGGAGGGGGCTTCGGGGAGACCCAGTACTTC
-	TRBV29-1	TRBJ1-4	TRBD1	CSAKGTENEKLFF	TGCAGCGCTAAGGGGACAGAAAATGAAAAACTGTTTTTT
-	TRBV28	TRBJ1-6	-	CASSSPGANSPLHF	TGTGCCAGCAGTTCTCCGGGAGCGAACTCACCCCTCCACTTT
once	TRBV7-2	TRBJ2-1	TRBD2	CVSSGRTSVNEQFF	TGTGTCAGCAGCGGTAGGACTAGCGTGAATGAGCAGTTCTTC
-	TRBV27	TRBJ1-1	TRBD1	CASSWRTGGSFGGTEAFF	TGTGCCAGCAGTTGGCGGACAGGGGGTAGTTTCGGCGGCACTGAAGCTTTCTTT
-	TRBV5-6	TRBJ2-7	-	CASSLYRTDLSYEQYF	TGTGCCAGCAGCTTGTATAGGACAGACCTTTCCTACGAGCAGTACTTC